Shown below are 7 T cell receptor beta chains from a single sample sequenced in a study of PD-L1 blockade in urothelial cancer. Clones were sequenced by immunoSEQ multiplex PCR, and TCRdb holds only the in-frame ones, with some missing. The sample carries about 84,000 clones, 82% recorded once. Source: PBMCs, taken around atezolizumab (anti-PD-L1) treatment. The source of these receptors is a man aged 65-85 years with urothelial cancer.

The genes are TRBV4-2 and TRBJ1-2, with 7 positions matching TRBD1. CDR3 length: 14 residues. The ends lost 3 bases at V and 2 bases at J; junction bases unmatched: 3. Germline V gene data show CDR1 as LGHNA and CDR2 as YNFKEQ. In nucleotides, the CDR3 is TGTGCCAGCAGCCACGGGACAGAGAACTATGGCTACACCTTC. Translated: CASSHGTENYGYTF.

This chain uses TRBV7-9 with TRBJ2-7; D is perhaps TRBD1 (6 bases). V lost 4 bases, J lost 9 bases, and 19 bases lay in between. The germline CDR1 and CDR2 sequences are SEHNR and FQNEAQ (reference sequence). There are 14 residues in the CDR3. This CDR3 is CASSSSKAGVGQYF. DNA for the CDR3: TGTGCCAGCAGCTCGTCAAAGGCAGGGGTGGGGCAGTACTTC.

The chain has TRBV5-3 and TRBJ2-7; 9 nucleotides align to TRBD1. TRBV5-3 is an ORF, with its function uncertain. The CDR3 has 14 residues. J gave up 2 bases and V 10 bases, and 10 bases lay outside the gene matches. The CDR3 sequence: CAAQRTGEPYEQYF. CDR3 DNA: TGTGCCGCCCAAAGGACAGGGGAACCCTACGAGCAGTACTTC.

This rearrangement joins TRBV6-1 to TRBJ2-3; D unresolved. Germline V gene data show CDR1 as MNHNS and CDR2 as SASEGT. CDR3 length: 14 amino acids. Trimming removed 4 bases from V and 4 bases from J, with 12 bases in between. The CDR3 region has the DNA TGTGCCAGCAGTGGTACCCCGGCGGCAGATACGCAGTATTTT. Amino acids: CASSGTPAADTQYF.

The genes are TRBV2 and TRBJ2-5; 9 bases match TRBD1. Germline trimming cut 5 bases from V and 7 bases from J; bases unmatched to any gene: 8. This CDR3 is 14 amino acids long. Germline V gene lookup returns CDR1 SNHLY and CDR2 FYNNEI. The CDR3 coding sequence is TGTGCCAGCAGTCCGACAGGGGGGGGAATGACCCAGTACTTC. This encodes CASSPTGGGMTQYF.

The rearrangement uses TRBV27 and TRBJ1-2, with D perhaps matching TRBD1 (5 bases). The CDR3 is 15 residues long. Trimming shortened V by 5 bases and J by 3 bases, and 16 bases separated the two germline ends. The germline V gene encodes CDR1 MNHEY and CDR2 SMNVEV (reference sequence). CDR3: CASSPILGGYYGYTF. The DNA of the CDR3 is TGTGCCAGCAGTCCGATCCTCGGGGGTTACTATGGCTACACCTTC.

The chain links TRBV19 to TRBJ2-1; 8 nucleotides match TRBD1. Germline CDR1 is LNHDA and CDR2 is SQIVND (reference sequence). The CDR3 covers 15 residues. V gave up 6 bases and J gave up 9 bases; unmatched junction bases: 13. CDR3 coding DNA: TGTGCCAGTAGGCAACAGGGGGTCGGAGGTAGTGAGCAGTTCTTC. Translating it yields CASRQQGVGGSEQFF.